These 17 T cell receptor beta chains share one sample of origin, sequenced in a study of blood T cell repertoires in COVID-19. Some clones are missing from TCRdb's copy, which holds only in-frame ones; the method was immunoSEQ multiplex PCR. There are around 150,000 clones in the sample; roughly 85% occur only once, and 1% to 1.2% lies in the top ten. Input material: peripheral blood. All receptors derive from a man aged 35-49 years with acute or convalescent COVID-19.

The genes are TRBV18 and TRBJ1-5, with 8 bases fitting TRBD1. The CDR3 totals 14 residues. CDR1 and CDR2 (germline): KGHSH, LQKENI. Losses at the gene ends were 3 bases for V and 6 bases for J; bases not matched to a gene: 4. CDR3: CASSPSGQGQPQHF. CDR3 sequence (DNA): TGTGCCAGCTCACCTTCCGGACAGGGTCAGCCCCAGCATTTT.

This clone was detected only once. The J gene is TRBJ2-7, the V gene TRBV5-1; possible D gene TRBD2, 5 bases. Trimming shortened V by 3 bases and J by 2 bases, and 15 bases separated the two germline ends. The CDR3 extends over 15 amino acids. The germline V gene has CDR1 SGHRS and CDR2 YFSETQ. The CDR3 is CASSSQADATYEQYF. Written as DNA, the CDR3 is TGCGCCAGCAGCTCTCAAGCGGACGCAACCTACGAGCAGTACTTC.

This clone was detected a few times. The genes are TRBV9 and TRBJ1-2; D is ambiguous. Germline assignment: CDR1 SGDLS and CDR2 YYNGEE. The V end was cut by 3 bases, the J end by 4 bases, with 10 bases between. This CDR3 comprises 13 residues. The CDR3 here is CASSAREAYGYTF. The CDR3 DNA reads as TGTGCCAGCAGCGCCCGGGAGGCCTATGGCTACACCTTC.

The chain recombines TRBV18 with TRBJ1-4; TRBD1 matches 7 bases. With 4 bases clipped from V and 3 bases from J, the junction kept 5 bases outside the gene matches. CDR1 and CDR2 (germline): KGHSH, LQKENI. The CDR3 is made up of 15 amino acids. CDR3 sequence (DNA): TGTGCCAGCTCACTCTTCACAGGGGCTAATGAAAAACTGTTTTTT. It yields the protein CASSLFTGANEKLFF.

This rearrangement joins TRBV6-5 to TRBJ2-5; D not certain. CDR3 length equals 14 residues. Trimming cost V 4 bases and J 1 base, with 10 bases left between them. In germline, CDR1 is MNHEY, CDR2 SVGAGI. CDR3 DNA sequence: TGTGCCAGCAGTTTCAACACGGGCCAAGAGACCCAGTACTTC. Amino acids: CASSFNTGQETQYF.

The DNA for the CDR3 is TGTGCCAGCAGTGCCGGACAGGCTGCCCAGCATTTT. This codes for CASSAGQAAQHF. The chain links TRBV2 to TRBJ1-5; 7 bases are a match to TRBD1. The CDR3 consists of 12 residues. Germline CDR1 is SNHLY and CDR2 is FYNNEI. Trimming cost V 4 bases and J 11 bases; bases outside gene matches: 5.

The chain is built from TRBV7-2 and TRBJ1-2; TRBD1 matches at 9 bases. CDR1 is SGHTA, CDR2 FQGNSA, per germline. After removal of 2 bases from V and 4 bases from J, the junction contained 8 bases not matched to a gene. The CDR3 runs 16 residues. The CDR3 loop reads CASSLNRDRVFYGYTF. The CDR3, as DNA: TGTGCCAGCAGCTTAAATCGGGACAGGGTCTTCTATGGCTACACCTTC.

The CDR3 loop is CASSWGQSVYGYTF. DNA of the CDR3: TGTGCCAGCAGTTGGGGGCAATCAGTGTATGGCTACACCTTC. This rearrangement joins TRBV28 to TRBJ1-2, with D maybe TRBD1 (6 bases). V was pared by 4 bases and J by 5 bases, with 14 bases between. Germline lookup yields CDR1 MDHEN and CDR2 SYDVKM. This CDR3 comprises 14 residues.

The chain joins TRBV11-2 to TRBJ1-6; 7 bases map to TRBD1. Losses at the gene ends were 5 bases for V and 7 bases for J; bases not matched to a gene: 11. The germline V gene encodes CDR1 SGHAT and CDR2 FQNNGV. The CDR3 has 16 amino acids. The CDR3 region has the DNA TGTGCCAGCAGCCCCCAGACAGGGTTTAAGAATTCACCCCTCCACTTT. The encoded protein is CASSPQTGFKNSPLHF.

For the CDR3, the DNA is TGTGCCAGCAGCCAGGGACAGACGAACACTGAAGCTTTCTTT. It specifies CASSQGQTNTEAFF. The chain carries TRBV5-4 and TRBJ1-1; 7 positions agree with TRBD1. The length of the CDR3 is 14 residues. Germline loops: CDR1 SGHNT, CDR2 YYREEE (reference sequence). Trimming took 4 bases from V and 1 from J; bases not matched to a gene: 4.

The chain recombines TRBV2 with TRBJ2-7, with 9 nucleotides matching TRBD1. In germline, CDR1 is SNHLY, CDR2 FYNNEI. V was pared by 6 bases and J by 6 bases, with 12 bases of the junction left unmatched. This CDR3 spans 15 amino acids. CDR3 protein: CASSTSGTGYAEQYF. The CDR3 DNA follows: TGTGCCAGCAGCACCTCCGGGACAGGGTACGCCGAGCAGTACTTC.

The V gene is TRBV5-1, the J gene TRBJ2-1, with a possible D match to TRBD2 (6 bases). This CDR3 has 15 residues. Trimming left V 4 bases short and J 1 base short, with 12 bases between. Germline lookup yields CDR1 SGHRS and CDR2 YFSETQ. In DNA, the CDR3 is TGCGCCAGCAGCCCCGGGACTCCATCCTACAATGAGCAGTTCTTC. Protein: CASSPGTPSYNEQFF. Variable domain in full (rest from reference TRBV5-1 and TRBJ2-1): KAGVTQTPRYLIKTRGQQVTLSCSPISGHRSVSWYQQTPGQGLQFLFEYFSETQRNKGNFPGRFSGRQFSNSRSEMNVSTLELGDSALYLCASSPGTPSYNEQFFGPGTRLTVL.

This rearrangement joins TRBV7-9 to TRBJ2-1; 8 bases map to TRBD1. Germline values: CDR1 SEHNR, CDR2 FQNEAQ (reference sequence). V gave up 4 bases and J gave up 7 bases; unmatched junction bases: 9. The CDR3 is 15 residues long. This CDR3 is CASSYPRDRTNEQFF. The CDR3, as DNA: TGTGCCAGCAGCTACCCCAGGGACAGGACGAATGAGCAGTTCTTC.

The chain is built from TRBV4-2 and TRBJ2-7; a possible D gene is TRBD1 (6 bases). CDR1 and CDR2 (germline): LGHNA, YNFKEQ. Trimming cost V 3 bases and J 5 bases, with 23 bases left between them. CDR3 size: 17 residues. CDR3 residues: CASSHAERGQVAHEQYF. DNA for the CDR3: TGTGCCAGCAGCCACGCGGAAAGGGGACAAGTGGCTCACGAGCAGTACTTC.

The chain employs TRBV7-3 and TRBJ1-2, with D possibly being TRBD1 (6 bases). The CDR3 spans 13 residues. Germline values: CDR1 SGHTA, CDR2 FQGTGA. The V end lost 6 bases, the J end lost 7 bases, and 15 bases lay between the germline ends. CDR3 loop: CASRKTGSPGYTF. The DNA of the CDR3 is TGTGCCAGCAGGAAAACAGGGTCGCCTGGCTACACCTTC.

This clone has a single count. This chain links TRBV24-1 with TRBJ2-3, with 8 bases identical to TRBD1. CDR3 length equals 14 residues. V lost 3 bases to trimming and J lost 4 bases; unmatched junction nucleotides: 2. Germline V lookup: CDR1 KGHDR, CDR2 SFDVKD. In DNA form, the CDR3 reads TGTGCCACCAGTGATGGACAGGGTTCAGATACGCAGTATTTT. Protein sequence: CATSDGQGSDTQYF.

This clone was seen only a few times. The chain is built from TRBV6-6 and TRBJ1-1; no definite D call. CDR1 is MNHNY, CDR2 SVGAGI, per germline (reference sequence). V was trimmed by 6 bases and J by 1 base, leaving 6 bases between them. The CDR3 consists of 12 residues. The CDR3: CASRPGNTEAFF. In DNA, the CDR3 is TGTGCCAGCAGGCCCGGGAACACTGAAGCTTTCTTT.